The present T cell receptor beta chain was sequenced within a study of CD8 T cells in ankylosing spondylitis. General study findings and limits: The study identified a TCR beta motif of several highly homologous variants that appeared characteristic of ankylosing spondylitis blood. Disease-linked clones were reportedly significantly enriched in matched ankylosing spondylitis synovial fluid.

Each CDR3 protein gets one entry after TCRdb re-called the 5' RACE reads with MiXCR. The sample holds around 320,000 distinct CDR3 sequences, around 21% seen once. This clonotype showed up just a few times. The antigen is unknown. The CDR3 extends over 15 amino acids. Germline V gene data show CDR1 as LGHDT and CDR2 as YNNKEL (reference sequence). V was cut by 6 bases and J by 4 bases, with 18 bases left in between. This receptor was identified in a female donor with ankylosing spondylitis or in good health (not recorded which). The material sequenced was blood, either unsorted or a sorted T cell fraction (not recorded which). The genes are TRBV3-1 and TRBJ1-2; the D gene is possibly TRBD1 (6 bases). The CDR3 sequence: CASSPERDTLYGYTF. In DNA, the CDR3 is TGTGCCAGCAGTCCTGAACGGGACACACTCTATGGCTACACCTTC.